The sequence of this T cell receptor beta chain was determined in a study of T-cell reconstitution after alpha-beta-depleted transplantation in children. The CDR3 has 13 residues. J gave up 3 bases and V 7 bases, and 4 bases lay outside the gene matches. Germline lookup yields CDR1 DFQATT and CDR2 SNEGSKA (reference sequence). This clonotype was seen a few times. Unique molecular identifiers were incorporated when the TCRbeta library was constructed. Each CDR3 protein is one row after TCRdb ran MiXCR on the PCR reads. The sample holds more than 550,000 distinct CDR3 sequences; more than 9% are singletons and the top ten take about 4.2%.

The clonotype was recovered from a human donor who donated a stem cell graft to a child with acute myeloid leukemia. J is TRBJ1-1 and V is TRBV20-1; 11 nucleotides agree with TRBD1. The input for sequencing was PBMCs from the stem cell graft donor, taken from the stem cell graft. For the CDR3, the DNA is TGCAGTGGGACAGGGGGCTTGGACACTGAAGCTTTCTTT. It encodes CSGTGGLDTEAFF.